Listed here are 28 T cell receptor beta chains from one sample, sequenced in a study of blood T cell repertoires in COVID-19. TCRdb's copy holds only in-frame clones and misses some; the assay was immunoSEQ multiplex PCR. The sample comprises 150,000 to 200,000 clones, approximately 78% of which are singletons, and about 11% rests with the top ten. Input material: peripheral blood. The receptors were gathered from a human donor in a cohort sampled during active COVID-19.

The chain recombines TRBV19 with TRBJ2-2, with D perhaps TRBD1 (6 bases). Trimming took off 3 bases at V and 3 bases at J, with 11 bases between the two ends. Germline loops: CDR1 LNHDA, CDR2 SQIVND (reference sequence). The CDR3 runs 15 residues. The CDR3 is CASSITDSDTGELFF. CDR3 bases: TGTGCCAGTAGTATTACGGACAGCGACACCGGGGAGCTGTTTTTT.

This sequence joins TRBV18 and TRBJ1-1; 8 nucleotides align to TRBD1. This CDR3 comprises 14 residues. The ends lost 3 bases at V and 1 base at J; junction bases unmatched: 1. Germline CDR1 KGHSH, CDR2 LQKENI. The CDR3 DNA reads as TGTGCCAGCTCACCTGACAGGGGGAACACTGAAGCTTTCTTT. The encoded protein is CASSPDRGNTEAFF. Combining the CDR3 with reference TRBV18 and TRBJ1-1 gives the whole variable domain NAGVMQNPRHLVRRRGQEARLRCSPMKGHSHVYWYRQLPEEGLKFMVYLQKENIIDESGMPKERFSAEFPKEGPSILRIQQVVRGDSAAYFCASSPDRGNTEAFFGQGTRLTVV.

The chain employs TRBV9 and TRBJ1-5; 8 bases are shared with TRBD1. The V and J ends lost 3 bases and 4 bases, in that order; junction bases with no gene match: 3. Germline-derived CDR1 and CDR2 are SGDLS and YYNGEE. CDR3 length: 14 amino acids. The CDR3 DNA reads as TGTGCCAGCAGCGGGACAGGGCCGAATCAGCCCCAGCATTTT. It specifies CASSGTGPNQPQHF. Complete variable domain (other parts from reference TRBV9 and TRBJ1-5): DSGVTQTPKHLITATGQRVTLRCSPRSGDLSVYWYQQSLDQGLQFLIQYYNGEERAKGNILERFSAQQFPDLHSELNLSSLELGDSALYFCASSGTGPNQPQHFGDGTRLSIL.

The rearrangement joins TRBV6-6 to TRBJ2-7; D is uncertain. CDR1 is MNHNY, CDR2 SVGAGI, per germline (reference sequence). Trimming removed 7 bases at V and 2 bases at J, with 12 bases between. This CDR3 comprises 13 residues. The CDR3 DNA sequence: TGTGCCAGCATCCCCGGCGACACCTACGAGCAGTACTTC. Translated, it gives CASIPGDTYEQYF.

This chain links TRBV19 with TRBJ2-6; 9 nucleotides align to TRBD1. The CDR3 consists of 15 residues. J gave up 3 bases and V 4 bases, and 1 base lay outside the gene matches. In germline, CDR1 is LNHDA, CDR2 SQIVND (reference sequence). The CDR3 DNA follows: TGTGCCAGTAGTAGGGACAGGGATGGGGCCAACGTCCTGACTTTC. Translated: CASSRDRDGANVLTF.

The chain joins TRBV10-2 to TRBJ1-2; D ambiguous. This CDR3 contains 14 residues. V lost 7 bases, J lost 7 bases, and 19 bases lay in between. Germline CDR1 reads WSHSY; CDR2 reads SAAADI. For the CDR3, the DNA is TGCGCCAGCAAAGGAGGGTGGGGATGGACTGGCTACACCTTC. It specifies CASKGGWGWTGYTF.

In its sample, this clone was seen once. The chain is built from TRBV5-1 and TRBJ2-5, with D possibly matching TRBD1 (5 bases). V was cut by 9 bases and J by 5 bases, with 17 bases left in between. Germline V gene lookup returns CDR1 SGHRS and CDR2 YFSETQ. This CDR3 has 13 residues. In DNA form, the CDR3 reads TGCGCCACCTCGGACAAAATGGGCGAGACCCAGTACTTC. It is translated as CATSDKMGETQYF.

V is TRBV28 and J is TRBJ1-2; 7 bases fit TRBD1. CDR1 and CDR2 from the germline V gene are MDHEN and SYDVKM. The CDR3 consists of 13 residues. The V and J ends lost 1 base and 6 bases, in that order; junction bases with no gene match: 2. The CDR3 region is CASSLSGGHGYTF. The DNA of the CDR3 is TGTGCCAGCAGTTTATCAGGGGGTCATGGCTACACCTTC.

This clone has just a few counts. The chain has TRBV11-1 and TRBJ2-1, with 7 bases fitting TRBD2. The V and J ends lost 4 bases and 9 bases, in that order; junction bases with no gene match: 9. The CDR3 sequence is 14 residues long. Per germline, CDR1 SGHAT and CDR2 FQDESV (reference sequence). CDR3 sequence: CASSSSGVAGEQFF. CDR3 coding DNA: TGTGCCAGCAGCTCTAGCGGCGTAGCGGGTGAGCAGTTCTTC.

At least ten counts were recorded for this clone. The chain is built from TRBV20-1 and TRBJ1-5, with 8 positions matching TRBD1. The V gene's germline CDR1 is DFQATT and CDR2 SNEGSKA (reference sequence). Trimming took 3 bases from V and 6 from J; bases not matched to a gene: 19. This CDR3 comprises 18 residues. CDR3: CSASNAGGAITAGQPQHF. The CDR3 DNA reads as TGCAGTGCTAGTAACGCAGGGGGCGCGATAACGGCAGGTCAGCCCCAGCATTTT.

The CDR3 region is CASSIQSYGYTF. The CDR3 DNA reads TGTGCCAGTAGTATACAGTCGTATGGCTACACCTTC. V and J are TRBV19 and TRBJ1-2; D is unclear. This CDR3 region has 12 residues. The V gene lost 2 bases and the J gene lost 5 bases, with 6 bases spanning the gap. The germline CDR1 and CDR2 sequences are LNHDA and SQIVND (reference sequence).

This chain joins TRBV6-2 or TRBV6-3 and TRBJ1-5, with 12 bases identical to TRBD1. The CDR3 contains 17 residues. Unmatched junction bases numbered 6, after V lost 0 bases and J lost 6 bases. Germline-derived CDR1 and CDR2 are MNHEY and SVGEGT. The CDR3 coding sequence is TGTGCCAGCAGTTACTCGGGACAGGGGGCGCGTCTTCAGCCCCAGCATTTT. Protein sequence: CASSYSGQGARLQPQHF.

The chain combines TRBV30 with TRBJ2-1; 10 bases agree with TRBD2. Germline values: CDR1 GTSNPN, CDR2 SVGIG (reference sequence). The CDR3 totals 17 residues. V was pared by 7 bases and J by 6 bases, with 18 bases of the junction left unmatched. The CDR3 bases are TGTGCCTCCCTCCGGCCTAGCGGGGGCCGGGGCTTCAATGAGCAGTTCTTC. This translates into CASLRPSGGRGFNEQFF.

The V and J genes are TRBV7-8 and TRBJ1-2; the D gene is possibly TRBD1 (6 bases). The germline CDR1 and CDR2 sequences are SGHVS and FQNEAQ. Between the trimmed V and J ends, which lost 1 base and 7 bases, there was a span of 13 bases. The CDR3 totals 14 residues. The CDR3 DNA sequence: TGTGCCAGCAGCTTAGGCAGGGGCGGGTCTGGCTACACCTTC. As protein: CASSLGRGGSGYTF.

The chain carries TRBV2 and TRBJ2-1, with 10 bases aligning to TRBD2. The ends lost 0 bases at V and 9 bases at J; junction bases unmatched: 8. The germline V gene encodes CDR1 SNHLY and CDR2 FYNNEI. CDR3 length: 16 amino acids. This CDR3 is CASSEASGRAWGEQFF. CDR3 nucleotide sequence: TGTGCCAGCAGTGAAGCCAGCGGGAGGGCCTGGGGTGAGCAGTTCTTC.

The chain couples TRBV28 to TRBJ1-5, with 8 bases aligning to TRBD1. Germline CDR1 and CDR2: MDHEN and SYDVKM. The V gene end was trimmed by 5 bases and the J gene end by 11 bases; junction bases not matched to a gene: 11. CDR3 length equals 14 residues. The CDR3 DNA sequence: TGTGCCAGCAGTGGCGGACAGGGCCGTATAGCCCAGCATTTT. Protein sequence: CASSGGQGRIAQHF.

The J gene is TRBJ2-5, the V gene TRBV4-3; 7 bases agree with TRBD1. The V gene's germline CDR1 is LGHNA and CDR2 YSLEER. V lost 0 bases and J lost 9; bases outside the gene matches: 10. The CDR3 extends over 15 amino acids. The CDR3 spells CASSQDEGAALAQYF. The CDR3 DNA is TGCGCCAGCAGCCAAGATGAGGGGGCCGCCCTTGCCCAGTACTTC.

This chain connects TRBV9 to TRBJ2-2; TRBD2 agrees at 7 bases. V lost 2 bases, J lost 8 bases, and 12 bases stayed unmatched. Germline V lookup: CDR1 SGDLS, CDR2 YYNGEE. The CDR3 contains 16 residues. CDR3 sequence: CASSVGPGGTIGELFF. CDR3 DNA sequence: TGTGCCAGCAGCGTTGGACCCGGGGGGACTATAGGGGAGCTGTTTTTT.

This chain uses TRBV4-3 with TRBJ2-7; unclear D gene. The ends were cut back, 2 bases at V and 6 bases at J, with 14 bases in the middle. This CDR3 has 14 amino acids. The germline V gene encodes CDR1 LGHNA and CDR2 YSLEER. The CDR3 loop reads CASSQTAVRGEQYF. The CDR3 DNA is TGCGCCAGCAGCCAAACGGCAGTCCGAGGCGAGCAGTACTTC.

V is TRBV27 and J is TRBJ2-3; possible D gene TRBD1, 7 bases. CDR1 MNHEY and CDR2 SMNVEV come from the germline V gene (reference sequence). This CDR3 spans 14 amino acids. V lost 10 bases and J lost 3, with 17 bases in between. The CDR3 DNA is TGTGCCATCAAAGACAGGGCGGGAACAGATACGCAGTATTTT. Its translation is CAIKDRAGTDTQYF.

This chain uses TRBV7-2 with TRBJ2-1, with TRBD2 matching over 8 bases. The J segment lost 0 bases and the V segment lost 5 bases, leaving 6 bases of the junction unmatched. The CDR3 length is 16 residues. Germline lookup yields CDR1 SGHTA and CDR2 FQGNSA. The CDR3 nucleotides are TGTGCCAGCAGCCTCAAGACTAGCGCCTCCTACAATGAGCAGTTCTTC. Translation: CASSLKTSASYNEQFF. Full variable domain (remainder filled in from reference TRBV7-2 and TRBJ2-1): GAGVSQSPSNKVTEKGKDVELRCDPISGHTALYWYRQSLGQGLEFLIYFQGNSAPDKSGLPSDRFSAERTGGSVSTLTIQRTQQEDSAVYLCASSLKTSASYNEQFFGPGTRLTVL.

The chain has TRBV5-1 and TRBJ1-1; 8 nucleotides agree with TRBD1. Per the germline V gene, CDR1 is SGHRS and CDR2 is YFSETQ. This CDR3 spans 13 amino acids. Germline trimming cut 4 bases from V and 6 bases from J; bases unmatched to any gene: 5. The CDR3 DNA reads as TGCGCCAGCAGCGTCGCGACAGGGGCTGAAGCTTTCTTT. Translating gives CASSVATGAEAFF.

In DNA form, the CDR3 reads TGTGCCAGCAGCTTAAGCGGTGGGTCGGGGTCAGACAATGAGCAGTTCTTC. As protein: CASSLSGGSGSDNEQFF. The gene calls are TRBV7-9 and TRBJ2-1; perhaps TRBD2 as D (5 bases). The CDR3 has 17 amino acids. Trimming removed 2 bases from V and 5 bases from J, with 19 bases in between. Germline assignment: CDR1 SEHNR and CDR2 FQNEAQ (reference sequence).

This clone was seen a few times. J is TRBJ2-5 and V is TRBV10-3; the D gene is possibly TRBD1 (5 bases). V was cut by 3 bases and J by 3 bases, with 11 bases left in between. This CDR3 comprises 14 residues. Germline CDR1 is ENHRY and CDR2 is SYGVKD. CDR3 amino acids: CAISESRDEETQYF. As DNA, the CDR3 is TGTGCCATCAGTGAATCCAGGGATGAAGAGACCCAGTACTTC.

This rearrangement joins TRBV3-1 (or the pseudogene TRBV3-2) to TRBJ2-1, with TRBD2 matching 8 bases. The trim removed 1 base at V and 7 bases at J, leaving 15 bases unmatched. This CDR3 has 18 amino acids. Germline CDR1 and CDR2: LGHDT and YNNKEL (reference sequence). Written as DNA, the CDR3 is TGTGCCAGCAGCCAAGCCATTAGAGCGGGAGTAGGGTTTAATGAGCAGTTCTTC. Its translation: CASSQAIRAGVGFNEQFF.

This clone was seen once. The V call is TRBV29-1, the J call TRBJ2-5; 10 bases line up with TRBD2. V lost 4 bases and J lost 7; bases outside the gene matches: 9. The CDR3 runs to 14 residues. Germline CDR1 and CDR2: SQVTM and ANQGSEA. CDR3 in amino acids: CSVAGTSAARTQYF. CDR3 coding DNA: TGCAGCGTTGCTGGGACTAGCGCCGCCAGGACCCAGTACTTC.

The chain combines TRBV5-4 with TRBJ2-3; possible D gene TRBD2, 7 bases. V was shortened by 7 bases and J by 1 base, with 10 bases between the two germline ends. The CDR3 extends over 13 amino acids. Germline CDR1 reads SGHNT; CDR2 reads YYREEE (reference sequence). CDR3 coding DNA: TGTGCCAGCGAGGGGGGGCGCACAGATACGCAGTATTTT. Its translation: CASEGGRTDTQYF.

In this sample, this clone turned up a few times. The chain recombines TRBV5-5 with TRBJ2-7; TRBD2 might be the D (6 bases). Trimming pared 2 bases from V and 4 bases from J, leaving 10 bases between. This CDR3 contains 13 residues. Germline V CDR1 and CDR2: SGHKS, YYEKEE (reference sequence). CDR3 nucleotide sequence: TGTGCCAGCAGCTTTCCCGGGACTTACGAGCAGTACTTC. Residues: CASSFPGTYEQYF.